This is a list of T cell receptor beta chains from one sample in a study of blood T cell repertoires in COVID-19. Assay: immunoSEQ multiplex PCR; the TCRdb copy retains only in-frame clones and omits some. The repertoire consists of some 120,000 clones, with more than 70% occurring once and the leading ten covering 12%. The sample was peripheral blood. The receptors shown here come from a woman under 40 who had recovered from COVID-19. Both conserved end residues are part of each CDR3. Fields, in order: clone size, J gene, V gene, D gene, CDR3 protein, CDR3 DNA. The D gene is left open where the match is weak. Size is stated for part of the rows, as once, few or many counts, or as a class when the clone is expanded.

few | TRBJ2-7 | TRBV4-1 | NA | CASSPPSGYEQYF | TGCGCCAGCAGCCCCCCGTCAGGCTACGAGCAGTACTTC
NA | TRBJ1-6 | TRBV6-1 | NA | CASSENPGGSGSPLHF | TGTGCCAGCAGTGAAAACCCCGGGGGAAGTGGGTCACCCCTCCACTTT
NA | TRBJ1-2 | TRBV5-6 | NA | CASSGTTGIYGYTF | TGTGCCAGCAGCGGAACTACAGGGATCTATGGCTACACCTTC
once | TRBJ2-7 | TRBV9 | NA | CASSVGWSAYEQYF | TGTGCCAGCAGCGTAGGTTGGTCAGCCTACGAGCAGTACTTC
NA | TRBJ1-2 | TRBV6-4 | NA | CASRCRRTGYGYGYTF | TGTGCCAGCCGATGCCGGAGAACAGGGTATGGCTATGGCTACACCTTC
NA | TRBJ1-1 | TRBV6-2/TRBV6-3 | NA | CASSYGGYTEAFF | TGTGCCAGCAGTTACGGGGGCTACACTGAAGCTTTCTTT
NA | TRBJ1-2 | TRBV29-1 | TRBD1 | CSVEGGGGYTF | TGCAGCGTTGAAGGAGGGGGCGGCTACACCTTC
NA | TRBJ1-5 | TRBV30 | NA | CAWSVPGRAVVGDQPQHF | TGTGCCTGGAGTGTACCTGGCAGGGCTGTCGTGGGCGATCAGCCCCAGCATTTT
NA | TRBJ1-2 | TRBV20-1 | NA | CSASPYGYTF | TGCAGTGCTAGCCCCTACGGCTACACCTTC
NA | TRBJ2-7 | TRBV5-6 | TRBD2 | CASSRGRGEQYF | TGTGCCAGCTCGCGGGGGAGGGGCGAGCAGTACTTC
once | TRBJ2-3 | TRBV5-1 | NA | CASSLDQQGKADTQYF | TGCGCCAGCAGCTTGGATCAACAGGGAAAGGCAGATACGCAGTATTTT
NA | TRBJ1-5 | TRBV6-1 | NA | CASSDSGGGQPQHF | TGTGCCAGCAGTGACAGCGGGGGAGGGCAGCCCCAGCATTTT
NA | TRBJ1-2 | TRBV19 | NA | CASSIIGSYGYTF | TGTGCCAGTAGTATTATAGGGAGCTATGGCTACACCTTC
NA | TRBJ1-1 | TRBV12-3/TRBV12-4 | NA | CASSFQGGTEAFF | TGTGCCAGCAGTTTTCAGGGTGGGACTGAAGCTTTCTTT
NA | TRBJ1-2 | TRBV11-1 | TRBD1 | CASSPGTGNYGYTF | TGTGCCAGCAGCCCCGGGACAGGCAACTATGGCTACACCTTC
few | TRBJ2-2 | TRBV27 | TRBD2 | CASSTPNGGRAGGVAGELFF | TGTGCCAGCAGTACACCTAATGGCGGGAGGGCCGGAGGGGTCGCCGGGGAGCTGTTTTTT
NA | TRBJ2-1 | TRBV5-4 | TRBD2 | CASSLTSGTYNEQFF | TGTGCCAGCAGCTTGACTAGCGGGACCTACAATGAGCAGTTCTTC
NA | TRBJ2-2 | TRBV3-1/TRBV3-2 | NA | CASSRQGLLAGGELFF | TGTGCCAGCAGCCGACAGGGTTTACTAGCCGGCGGGGAGCTGTTTTTT
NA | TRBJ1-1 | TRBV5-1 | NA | CASSSGGLGFEAFF | TGCGCCAGCAGCTCCGGAGGTCTGGGGTTCGAAGCTTTCTTT
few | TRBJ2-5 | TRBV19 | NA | CASSMGRFAETQYF | TGTGCCAGTAGTATGGGCAGATTCGCAGAGACCCAGTACTTC
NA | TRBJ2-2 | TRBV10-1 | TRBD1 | CASRPEGAKNGELFF | TGCGCCAGCCGGCCCGAGGGGGCTAAGAACGGGGAGCTGTTTTTT
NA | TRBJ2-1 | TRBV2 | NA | CASQSNEQFF | TGTGCCAGCCAGTCCAATGAGCAGTTCTTC
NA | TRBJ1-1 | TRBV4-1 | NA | CASSQAGVRTPKRAFF | TGCGCCAGCAGCCAAGCCGGTGTTCGGACACCCAAAAGAGCTTTCTTT
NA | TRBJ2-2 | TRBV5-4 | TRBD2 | CASSRGGFSGESGELFF | TGTGCCAGCAGCCGGGGAGGATTTAGCGGGGAATCCGGGGAGCTGTTTTTT
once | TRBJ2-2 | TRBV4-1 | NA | CASSQDPTEGAPTGELFF | TGCGCCAGCAGCCAAGACCCGACGGAGGGGGCCCCCACCGGGGAGCTGTTTTTT
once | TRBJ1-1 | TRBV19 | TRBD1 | CASSIDNHAGGRTEAFF | TGTGCCAGTAGTATAGACAACCACGCAGGGGGCAGGACTGAAGCTTTCTTT
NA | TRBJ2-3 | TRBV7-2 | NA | CASSLVWRGRTDTQYF | TGTGCCAGCAGCTTAGTCTGGCGGGGGCGGACAGATACGCAGTATTTT
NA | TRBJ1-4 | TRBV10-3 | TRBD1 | CAINDREGEKLFF | TGTGCCATCAATGACAGGGAAGGTGAAAAACTGTTTTTT
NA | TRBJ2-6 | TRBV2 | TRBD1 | CASSFRGGQGLSGANVLTF | TGTGCCAGCAGTTTTCGGGGCGGACAGGGGCTCTCTGGGGCCAACGTCCTGACTTTC
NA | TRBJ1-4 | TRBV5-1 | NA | CASSQWTTTNEKLFF | TGCGCCAGCAGCCAATGGACAACAACTAATGAAAAACTGTTTTTT
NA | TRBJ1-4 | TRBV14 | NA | CASSPSKSGWEKLFF | TGTGCCAGCAGCCCTTCGAAATCGGGGTGGGAAAAACTGTTTTTT
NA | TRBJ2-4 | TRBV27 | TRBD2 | CASSLGLAGGPGKNIQYF | TGTGCCAGCAGTCTGGGACTAGCGGGAGGGCCTGGCAAAAACATTCAGTACTTC
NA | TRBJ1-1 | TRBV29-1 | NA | CSVEIGGAFF | TGCAGCGTTGAAATAGGAGGAGCTTTCTTT
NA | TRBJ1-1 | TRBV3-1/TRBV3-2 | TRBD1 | CASSQVYRGPTEAFF | TGTGCCAGCAGCCAAGTCTACAGGGGGCCCACTGAAGCTTTCTTT
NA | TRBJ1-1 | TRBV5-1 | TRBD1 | CASSLRGLITEAFF | TGCGCCAGCAGCTTAAGGGGGCTGATTACTGAAGCTTTCTTT
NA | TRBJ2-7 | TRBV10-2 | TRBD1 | CASSEGDPGQGAYEQYF | TGCGCCAGCAGTGAGGGGGATCCGGGACAGGGTGCCTACGAGCAGTACTTC
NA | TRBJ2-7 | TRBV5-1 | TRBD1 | CASSLVQGSSYEQYF | TGCGCCAGCAGCTTGGTACAGGGGAGCTCCTACGAGCAGTACTTC
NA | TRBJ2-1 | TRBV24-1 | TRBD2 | CATSSGTSGSNNEQFF | TGTGCCACCAGCTCCGGGACTAGCGGGAGTAATAATGAGCAGTTCTTC
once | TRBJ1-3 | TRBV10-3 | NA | CATVNPSGNTIYF | TGTGCCACCGTTAATCCCTCTGGAAACACCATATATTTT
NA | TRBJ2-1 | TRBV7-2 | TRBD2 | CASVAGTYNEQFF | TGTGCCAGTGTAGCGGGGACCTACAATGAGCAGTTCTTC
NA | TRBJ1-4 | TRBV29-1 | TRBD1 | CSVVPTGGEKLFF | TGCAGCGTTGTACCTACAGGGGGTGAAAAACTGTTTTTT
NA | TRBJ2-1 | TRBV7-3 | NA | CASSLEGSSYNEQFF | TGTGCCAGCAGCTTAGAGGGCAGTTCCTACAATGAGCAGTTCTTC
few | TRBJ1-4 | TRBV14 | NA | CASSRSSGALEKLFF | TGTGCCAGCAGCCGCAGCTCTGGGGCGCTTGAAAAACTGTTTTTT
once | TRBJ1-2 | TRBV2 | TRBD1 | CASRPGTAYGYTF | TGTGCCAGCAGACCCGGGACAGCCTATGGCTACACCTTC
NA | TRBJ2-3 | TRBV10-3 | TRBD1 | CAISELKTGRGTDTQYF | TGTGCCATCAGTGAGTTGAAGACAGGGCGCGGCACAGATACGCAGTATTTT